The present entry profiles one T cell receptor (beta chain) with its context. These data originate in a study of CD8+ T cells in alopecia areata. Extraction of RNA preceded its reverse transcription into cDNA, which served as the sequencing template. Repertoires were generated with immunoSEQ multiplex PCR, while TCRdb's copy carries only in-frame clones and drops some. The data show hundreds of thousands of clones, approximately 60% seen once. The germline V gene has CDR1 MNHEY and CDR2 SVGAGI. The CDR3 consists of 14 residues. V was cut by 0 bases and J by 7 bases, with 12 bases left in between. Regarding treatment: oral pan-JAK inhibitor, 5-10 mg twice daily. Using a FACSAria, the CD4+ and CD8+ T cells were sorted from the PBMCs.

The receptor was derived from a human donor with alopecia areata. The gene calls are TRBV6-5 and TRBJ1-2; D is unresolved. The source material was CD4+ T cells sorted from blood, sampled around week 53, from a patient treated with tofacitinib. CDR3 residues: CASSYSMYGRGYTF. The CDR3 region has the DNA TGTGCCAGCAGTTACTCGATGTACGGGCGTGGCTACACCTTC.